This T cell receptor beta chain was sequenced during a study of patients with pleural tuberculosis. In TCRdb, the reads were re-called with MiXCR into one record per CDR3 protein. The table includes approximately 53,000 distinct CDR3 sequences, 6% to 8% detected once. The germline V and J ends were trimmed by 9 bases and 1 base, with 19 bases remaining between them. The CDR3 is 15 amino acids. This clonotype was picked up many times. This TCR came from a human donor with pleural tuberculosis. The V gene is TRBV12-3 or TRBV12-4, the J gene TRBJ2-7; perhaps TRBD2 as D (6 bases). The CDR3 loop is CARVIGTDDSYEQYV. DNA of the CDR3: TGTGCCAGGGTCATAGGGACTGACGATTCCTACGAGCAGTACGTC.